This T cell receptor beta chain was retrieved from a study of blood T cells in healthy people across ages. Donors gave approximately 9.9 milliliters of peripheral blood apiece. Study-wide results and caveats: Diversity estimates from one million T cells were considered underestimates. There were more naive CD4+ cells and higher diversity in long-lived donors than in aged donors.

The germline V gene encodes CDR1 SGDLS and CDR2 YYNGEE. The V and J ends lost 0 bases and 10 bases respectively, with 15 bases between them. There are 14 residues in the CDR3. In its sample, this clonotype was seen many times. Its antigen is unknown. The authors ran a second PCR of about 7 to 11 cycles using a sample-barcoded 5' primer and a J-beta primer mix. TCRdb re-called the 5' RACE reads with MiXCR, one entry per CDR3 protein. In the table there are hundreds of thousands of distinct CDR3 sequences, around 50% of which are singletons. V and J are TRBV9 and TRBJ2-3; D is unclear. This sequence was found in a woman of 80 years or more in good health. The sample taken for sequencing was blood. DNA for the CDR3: TGTGCCAGCAGCGTAGTAGACCCCATCAGTGCGCAGTATTTT. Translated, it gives CASSVVDPISAQYF.